The 28 T cell receptor beta chains given below trace back to one sample, sequenced in a study of cytomegalovirus exposure and HLA in healthy donors. Sequenced by immunoSEQ multiplex PCR; TCRdb stores in-frame clones only, minus some. Of around 190,000 clones detected, about 81% appear once; the ten largest clones hold about 1.2%. The sample comprised PBMCs. All receptors derive from a woman aged 25 to 39 in good health and CMV-seronegative.

This rearrangement joins TRBV5-1 to TRBJ2-5; D perhaps matches TRBD1 (6 bases). The germline V gene has CDR1 SGHRS and CDR2 YFSETQ. The V and J ends lost 0 bases and 1 base respectively, with 10 bases between them. This CDR3 has 15 residues. This CDR3 is CASSLASRGQETQYF. In DNA form, the CDR3 reads TGCGCCAGCAGCTTGGCCAGCAGGGGCCAAGAGACCCAGTACTTC.

V is TRBV5-4 and J is TRBJ2-7; D remains unclear. V lost 2 bases and J lost 5, with 14 bases in between. Germline lookup yields CDR1 SGHNT and CDR2 YYREEE (reference sequence). This CDR3 spans 14 amino acids. The CDR3 sequence is CASSFLGPADEQYF. CDR3 nucleotides: TGTGCCAGCAGCTTCTTGGGCCCCGCTGACGAGCAGTACTTC.

This sequence joins TRBV7-9 and TRBJ2-3; 11 nucleotides agree with TRBD2. The ends lost 1 base at V and 5 bases at J; junction bases unmatched: 5. This CDR3 spans 16 amino acids. From germline, CDR1 is SEHNR and CDR2 FQNEAQ (reference sequence). The CDR3 loop reads CASSLGSGRAIDTQYF. CDR3 nucleotides: TGTGCCAGCAGCTTAGGTAGCGGGAGGGCCATAGATACGCAGTATTTT.

The chain employs TRBV4-2 and TRBJ2-1, with 9 bases matching TRBD2. CDR3 length: 16 residues. Germline assignment: CDR1 LGHNA and CDR2 YNFKEQ. The ends lost 1 base at V and 3 bases at J; junction bases unmatched: 4. CDR3 in amino acids: CASSQGRGGLYNEQFF. The DNA for the CDR3 is TGTGCCAGCAGCCAAGGGCGGGGGGGCCTCTACAATGAGCAGTTCTTC.

The V call is TRBV5-6, the J call TRBJ1-1; weak D call: TRBD1 (6 bases). V lost 1 base and J 4 bases, leaving 8 bases between the germline ends. Germline V gene data show CDR1 as SGHDT and CDR2 as YYEEEE. The CDR3 covers 13 residues. The CDR3 is CASSLRGATEAFF. CDR3 DNA sequence: TGTGCCAGCAGCTTGCGGGGGGCCACTGAAGCTTTCTTT.

The chain recombines TRBV9 with TRBJ2-2; 7 bases match TRBD2. This CDR3 contains 15 residues. Germline CDR1 reads SGDLS; CDR2 reads YYNGEE. Trimming took 0 bases from V and 9 from J; bases not matched to a gene: 8. CDR3: CASSVAGRGSRELFF. The CDR3 DNA reads TGTGCCAGCAGCGTAGCGGGGCGGGGGTCCCGGGAGCTGTTTTTT.

This clone was seen a handful of times. Other DNA sequences in the same sample also yield this CDR3. This chain connects TRBV5-1 to TRBJ1-4, with D unclear. This CDR3 is 14 amino acids long. Germline CDR1 SGHRS, CDR2 YFSETQ. V dropped 4 bases and J dropped 0 bases, with 7 bases sitting between them. The CDR3 is CASSPLATNEKLFF. Written as DNA, the CDR3 is TGCGCCAGCAGCCCGTTAGCAACTAATGAAAAACTGTTTTTT.

The chain carries TRBV6-1 and TRBJ1-3; unclear D gene. The CDR3 loop spans 16 amino acids. Germline CDR1 reads MNHNS; CDR2 reads SASEGT. V was cut by 2 bases and J by 0 bases, with 11 bases left in between. The CDR3 DNA reads as TGTGCCAGCAGTGAAAGAAAGCCCGACTCTGGAAACACCATATATTTT. This translates into CASSERKPDSGNTIYF.

The CDR3, as DNA: TGTGCCACCAGCGGGGACAGATTGTATAGCAATCAGCCCCAGCATTTT. As protein: CATSGDRLYSNQPQHF. The chain links TRBV15 to TRBJ1-5; TRBD1 agrees at 7 bases. The germline V gene encodes CDR1 LNHNV and CDR2 YYDKDF (reference sequence). V lost 5 bases, J lost 0 bases, and 7 bases stayed unmatched. This CDR3 is 16 amino acids long.

The chain couples TRBV30 to TRBJ1-2, with 7 bases matching TRBD1. Germline V gene sequence: CDR1 GTSNPN, CDR2 SVGIG (reference sequence). After removal of 4 bases from V and 5 bases from J, the junction contained 7 bases not matched to a gene. The length of the CDR3 is 13 residues. The CDR3 DNA reads TGTGCCTGGATCCGGACAGGAAAATATGGCTACACCTTC. It encodes CAWIRTGKYGYTF.

The gene calls are TRBV6-5 and TRBJ2-3, with TRBD1 matching over 10 bases. Losses at the gene ends were 7 bases for V and 2 bases for J; bases not matched to a gene: 6. CDR1 and CDR2 from the germline V gene are MNHEY and SVGAGI. CDR3 length: 15 residues. The CDR3 is CASTRDRGNTDTQYF. CDR3 nucleotides: TGTGCCAGCACTCGGGACAGGGGCAACACAGATACGCAGTATTTT.

The chain is built from TRBV19 and TRBJ1-2, with D perhaps matching TRBD1 (6 bases). This CDR3 region has 15 residues. The V end lost 2 bases, the J end lost 8 bases, and 18 bases lay between the germline ends. CDR1 is LNHDA, CDR2 SQIVND, per germline (reference sequence). The CDR3 nucleotides are TGTGCCAGTAGTATAACCTTGGGGACACCTAGGGGCTACACCTTC. Amino acid sequence: CASSITLGTPRGYTF.

V is TRBV2 and J is TRBJ2-5; TRBD2 matches 14 bases. The CDR3 contains 16 residues. With 10 bases clipped from V and 5 bases from J, the junction kept 12 bases outside the gene matches. The germline V gene encodes CDR1 SNHLY and CDR2 FYNNEI. CDR3 DNA: TGTGCCACGGGGACTAGCGGGAGTCTGGGGAGGGAGACCCAGTACTTC. As protein: CATGTSGSLGRETQYF.

The chain couples TRBV9 to TRBJ1-1; tentatively, D is TRBD1 (6 bases). Germline CDR1 and CDR2: SGDLS and YYNGEE. The CDR3 runs to 15 residues. Deletions cut 2 bases from V and 4 bases from J, with 15 bases between. CDR3 in amino acids: CASSVTGGPITEAFF. As DNA, the CDR3 is TGTGCCAGCAGCGTTACCGGGGGGCCGATCACTGAAGCTTTCTTT.

The chain employs TRBV2 and TRBJ2-7, with 9 bases identical to TRBD1. Per the germline V gene, CDR1 is SNHLY and CDR2 is FYNNEI. There are 14 residues in the CDR3. V gave up 11 bases and J gave up 5 bases; unmatched junction bases: 13. This CDR3 reads CAGWDREISHEQYF. The CDR3 nucleotides are TGTGCCGGGTGGGACAGGGAAATTTCCCACGAGCAGTACTTC.

The chain joins TRBV6-5 to TRBJ1-1; perhaps TRBD1 as D (5 bases). This CDR3 comprises 12 residues. V was clipped by 7 bases and J by 2 bases, with 8 bases between them. The V gene's germline CDR1 is MNHEY and CDR2 SVGAGI. CDR3 loop: CASKQDNTEAFF. The DNA of the CDR3 is TGTGCCAGCAAACAGGACAACACTGAAGCTTTCTTT.

This clone was counted between two and nine times. V is TRBV6-1 and J is TRBJ2-7; TRBD1 agrees at 8 bases. J lost 6 bases, V lost 7 bases, and 5 bases had no gene match. The CDR3 runs to 12 residues. The germline V gene encodes CDR1 MNHNS and CDR2 SASEGT. CDR3 DNA sequence: TGTGCCAGCAAGCAGGGGGCAGGCGAGCAGTACTTC. Translated, it gives CASKQGAGEQYF.

The DNA of the CDR3 is TGTGCCAGCAGCGTAGGACCAGGGGTGGAGACCCAGTACTTC. It specifies CASSVGPGVETQYF. This sequence joins TRBV9 and TRBJ2-5; a possible D gene is TRBD1 (6 bases). The CDR3 is made up of 14 amino acids. V was cut by 0 bases and J by 5 bases, with 11 bases left in between. Germline CDR1 reads SGDLS; CDR2 reads YYNGEE.

This chain links TRBV5-4 with TRBJ1-6; D unresolved. Germline CDR1 reads SGHNT; CDR2 reads YYREEE (reference sequence). The V end lost 0 bases, the J end lost 0 bases, and 10 bases lay between the germline ends. The CDR3 loop spans 17 amino acids. The CDR3 loop is CASSLGEDDSYNSPLHF. The DNA of the CDR3 is TGTGCCAGCAGCTTGGGGGAGGACGACTCCTATAATTCACCCCTCCACTTT.

The gene calls are TRBV4-1 and TRBJ2-2, with 7 bases fitting TRBD1. V shed 4 bases and J 4 bases; nucleotides not matched to a gene: 6. CDR1 and CDR2 (germline): MGHRA, YSYEKL. The CDR3 runs 15 residues. The DNA of the CDR3 is TGCGCCAGCAGCCCCTCGACAGGGTTCACCGGGGAGCTGTTTTTT. This sequence encodes CASSPSTGFTGELFF.

This chain uses TRBV5-6 with TRBJ1-2; tentatively, D is TRBD1 (5 bases). With 4 bases removed from V and 4 bases from J, the gap between germline ends came to 11 bases. Germline CDR1 reads SGHDT; CDR2 reads YYEEEE. The CDR3 loop spans 13 amino acids. CDR3 sequence (DNA): TGTGCCAGCAGCCGGACAATTTCCTATGGCTACACCTTC. Its translation: CASSRTISYGYTF.

The rearrangement joins TRBV9 to TRBJ2-2; D not certain. Trimming stripped 0 bases from V and 6 bases from J, with 6 bases between. The germline CDR1 and CDR2 sequences are SGDLS and YYNGEE. The CDR3 loop spans 13 amino acids. The CDR3 DNA reads as TGTGCCAGCAGCGTAGAACAACCCGGGGAGCTGTTTTTT. Translated: CASSVEQPGELFF.

The V call is TRBV30, the J call TRBJ2-5, with 10 nucleotides matching TRBD1. Germline trimming cut 4 bases from V and 4 bases from J; bases unmatched to any gene: 6. The length of the CDR3 is 14 residues. Germline V gene lookup returns CDR1 GTSNPN and CDR2 SVGIG (reference sequence). DNA of the CDR3: TGTGCCTGGAATAGACAGGGGGCATTAGAGACCCAGTACTTC. Its protein is CAWNRQGALETQYF. The whole variable domain, remainder taken from reference TRBV30 and TRBJ2-5, is SQTIHQWPATLVQPVGSPLSLECTVEGTSNPNLYWYRQAAGRGLQLLFYSVGIGQISSEVPQNLSASRPQDRQFILSSKKLLLSDSGFYLCAWNRQGALETQYFGPGTRLLVL.

This clone has more than one count but fewer than ten. This chain links TRBV19 with TRBJ2-7; TRBD1 aligns across 7 bases. CDR1 LNHDA and CDR2 SQIVND come from the germline V gene (reference sequence). Losses at the gene ends were 7 bases for V and 0 bases for J; bases not matched to a gene: 9. There are 15 residues in the CDR3. CDR3 residues: CASKVDRSSSYEQYF. For the CDR3, the DNA is TGTGCCAGTAAGGTGGACAGGTCGAGCTCCTACGAGCAGTACTTC.

The gene calls are TRBV6-5 and TRBJ1-6; D ambiguous. This CDR3 has 14 residues. The V gene lost 5 bases and the J gene lost 0 bases, with 5 bases spanning the gap. Looked up from germline, CDR1 is MNHEY and CDR2 is SVGAGI. The CDR3 nucleotides read TGTGCCAGCAGTAGGAGCTCCTATAATTCACCCCTCCACTTT. It codes for CASSRSSYNSPLHF.

This clone was seen only a few times. This sequence joins TRBV6-1 and TRBJ1-5; D remains ambiguous. The CDR3 spans 14 residues. Germline V gene sequence: CDR1 MNHNS, CDR2 SASEGT. Trimming shortened V by 4 bases and J by 3 bases, and 10 bases separated the two germline ends. CDR3 region: CASSVLHSNQPQHF. The CDR3 nucleotides are TGTGCCAGCAGTGTGTTACATTCCAATCAGCCCCAGCATTTT.

This rearrangement joins TRBV5-6 to TRBJ1-5; the match to TRBD1 covers 7 bases. The germline V gene encodes CDR1 SGHDT and CDR2 YYEEEE. The CDR3 is made up of 14 amino acids. Trimming cost V 4 bases and J 7 bases; bases outside gene matches: 8. The CDR3 DNA follows: TGTGCCAGCAGCCCCCGGGACAGTTTACAGCCCCAGCATTTT. Its protein product is CASSPRDSLQPQHF. Full variable domain (rest looked up from reference TRBV5-6 and TRBJ1-5): DAGVTQSPTHLIKTRGQQVTLRCSPKSGHDTVSWYQQALGQGPQFIFQYYEEEERQRGNFPDRFSGHQFPNYSSELNVNALLLGDSALYLCASSPRDSLQPQHFGDGTRLSIL.

CDR3 sequence reads: CASSLIGTDSPLHF. The CDR3 bases are TGTGCCAGCAGCTTAATCGGGACTGATTCACCCCTCCACTTT. The rearrangement joins TRBV7-9 to TRBJ1-6; a possible D gene is TRBD1 (5 bases). The CDR3 sequence is 14 residues long. CDR1 SEHNR and CDR2 FQNEAQ come from the germline V gene (reference sequence). V was clipped by 2 bases and J by 8 bases, with 10 bases between them. The whole variable domain, filled in from reference TRBV7-9 and TRBJ1-6, reads DTGVSQNPRHKITKRGQNVTFRCDPISEHNRLYWYRQTLGQGPEFLTYFQNEAQLEKSRLLSDRFSAERPKGSFSTLEIQRTEQGDSAMYLCASSLIGTDSPLHFGNGTRLTVT.